Reported below is one T cell receptor (beta chain). The assay was immunoSEQ multiplex PCR, and TCRdb's table has in-frame clones only and misses some. The sample shows hundreds of thousands of clones, 80% to 90% of them seen only once. This sample stems from a study of blood T cell repertoires in COVID-19. The overall study: PBMCs, B-cell-depleted T cells, or T cells were the source of the cDNA or gDNA that made up the material.

The specimen was peripheral blood. This clonotype was sampled from a woman aged 60-75 years with COVID-19, enrolled during active disease.

The CDR3 coding sequence is TGTGCCAGCAGCCGACCGGGGTCCGAGCAGTACTTC. This translates into CASSRPGSEQYF. The chain employs TRBV3-1 (or the pseudogene TRBV3-2) and TRBJ2-7; a possible D gene is TRBD2 (5 bases). The CDR3 runs to 12 residues. Germline V gives CDR1 LGHDT, CDR2 YNNKEL (reference sequence). The germline V and J ends were trimmed by 4 bases and 6 bases, with 10 bases remaining between them.